Following are 17 T cell receptor beta chains from one sample sequenced in a study of blood T cell repertoires in COVID-19. The assay was immunoSEQ multiplex PCR, and TCRdb's table has in-frame clones only and misses some. The sample lists 85,000 to 95,000 clones, 89% occurring once. Sequenced: peripheral blood. These receptors were taken from a woman older than 75 with active COVID-19.

The CDR3 nucleotides read TGTGCCAGCTCAGATTGGGGAGTCGAGACCCAGTACTTC. Its protein product is CASSDWGVETQYF. The chain couples TRBV18 to TRBJ2-5, with D tentatively TRBD2 (5 bases). Germline-derived CDR1 and CDR2 are KGHSH and LQKENI. This CDR3 has 13 amino acids. The V end was cut by 5 bases, the J end by 5 bases, with 12 bases between.

The chain links TRBV6-2 or TRBV6-3 to TRBJ1-2; TRBD1 agrees at 9 bases. The CDR3 contains 15 residues. The V gene end was trimmed by 2 bases and the J gene end by 4 bases; junction bases not matched to a gene: 5. CDR1 and CDR2 from the germline V gene are MNHEY and SVGEGT. The chain's CDR3 is CASSYTGTGPYGYTF. DNA for the CDR3: TGTGCCAGCAGTTACACCGGGACAGGGCCCTATGGCTACACCTTC.

The CDR3 reads CASSDAGTSYPYNEQFF. CDR3 bases: TGTGCCAGCAGCGACGCCGGGACTAGTTACCCCTACAATGAGCAGTTCTTC. This chain links TRBV2 with TRBJ2-1, with 8 bases matching TRBD2. With 6 bases clipped from V and 2 bases from J, the junction kept 12 bases outside the gene matches. The CDR3 runs to 17 residues. Per the germline V gene, CDR1 is SNHLY and CDR2 is FYNNEI.

The V and J genes are TRBV9 and TRBJ2-1; no definite D call. CDR3 length: 15 residues. The germline CDR1 and CDR2 sequences are SGDLS and YYNGEE. Between the trimmed V and J ends, which lost 3 bases and 6 bases, there was a span of 16 bases. CDR3 protein: CASSGYVGLSNEQFF. The CDR3 coding sequence is TGTGCCAGCAGCGGTTACGTTGGGCTCTCCAATGAGCAGTTCTTC.

The rearrangement links TRBV12-5 to TRBJ2-1, with 12 bases lining up with TRBD2. The CDR3 sequence is 17 residues long. V was clipped by 5 bases and J by 4 bases; unmatched bases: 9. CDR1 LGHNT and CDR2 FRNRAP come from the germline V gene. CDR3 protein: CASGLAGGVGSYNEQFF. CDR3 nucleotide sequence: TGTGCTAGTGGTCTAGCGGGGGGGGTCGGTAGTTACAATGAGCAGTTCTTC.

The genes are TRBV4-3 and TRBJ2-2, with D maybe TRBD2 (6 bases). The CDR3 extends over 13 amino acids. Between the trimmed V and J ends, which lost 4 bases and 4 bases, there was a span of 7 bases. CDR1 and CDR2 from the germline V gene are LGHNA and YSLEER. CDR3 in amino acids: CASSRDFTGELFF. The CDR3 region has the DNA TGCGCCAGCAGCCGGGACTTCACCGGGGAGCTGTTTTTT.

The chain recombines TRBV7-2 with TRBJ2-7; possibly TRBD2 for D (6 bases). Germline CDR1 is SGHTA and CDR2 is FQGNSA. The V end lost 0 bases, the J end lost 3 bases, and 15 bases lay between the germline ends. This CDR3 region has 16 residues. The DNA of the CDR3 is TGTGCCAGCAGCTTAGCCCATAGCGGATGGGTCTACGAGCAGTACTTC. Protein product: CASSLAHSGWVYEQYF.

This clone appeared once. This chain joins TRBV9 and TRBJ2-1; D may be TRBD1 (7 bases). Germline V gene lookup returns CDR1 SGDLS and CDR2 YYNGEE. V lost 4 bases and J 2 bases, leaving 25 bases between the germline ends. The CDR3 totals 19 residues. As DNA, the CDR3 is TGTGCCAGCAGCTTCCCTCGGGACAGAATAGCGGAGGCCTACAATGAGCAGTTCTTC. This sequence encodes CASSFPRDRIAEAYNEQFF.

The J gene is TRBJ2-3, the V gene TRBV4-3, with TRBD2 matching 9 bases. There are 15 residues in the CDR3. The germline V gene encodes CDR1 LGHNA and CDR2 YSLEER. The V gene end was trimmed by 5 bases and the J gene end by 8 bases; junction bases not matched to a gene: 11. The CDR3 region has the DNA TGCGCCAGCAGCTCCACCCTTAGCGGGAGAAGTACGCAGTATTTT. It specifies CASSSTLSGRSTQYF.

This chain joins TRBV15 and TRBJ2-3; a weak D match, TRBD1 (6 bases). This CDR3 comprises 15 residues. Germline assignment: CDR1 LNHNV and CDR2 YYDKDF (reference sequence). The V end was cut by 4 bases, the J end by 2 bases, with 13 bases between. CDR3 coding DNA: TGTGCCACCAGCAAGGGGACACCCTACACAGATACGCAGTATTTT. Translation gives CATSKGTPYTDTQYF.

The chain carries TRBV28 and TRBJ2-7; no reliable D call. The germline CDR1 and CDR2 sequences are MDHEN and SYDVKM. This CDR3 comprises 16 residues. Trimming pared 0 bases from V and 2 bases from J, leaving 14 bases between. DNA for the CDR3: TGTGCCAGCAGTTTATGGGCCCCCGCGACAACCTACGAGCAGTACTTC. It codes for CASSLWAPATTYEQYF.

The CDR3 reads CASSHLLAGSSYNEQFF. DNA for the CDR3: TGTGCCAGCAGCCATCTTCTAGCGGGGAGCTCCTACAATGAGCAGTTCTTC. The chain has TRBV7-6 and TRBJ2-1; 9 bases line up with TRBD2. V trimming: 5 bases; J trimming: 0 bases; junction bases outside the gene matches: 8. Germline V lookup: CDR1 SGHVS, CDR2 FNYEAQ. The CDR3 has 17 amino acids.

This rearrangement joins TRBV9 to TRBJ2-7; TRBD2 aligns across 7 bases. This CDR3 is 16 amino acids long. Germline V gene sequence: CDR1 SGDLS, CDR2 YYNGEE. The trim removed 6 bases at V and 1 base at J, leaving 13 bases unmatched. This chain's CDR3 is CASTRLGREPSYEQYF. The CDR3, as DNA: TGTGCCAGCACCCGCCTCGGGCGGGAGCCTTCCTACGAGCAGTACTTC.

This clone was seen only a few times. The chain joins TRBV20-1 to TRBJ1-1, with D possibly being TRBD1 (6 bases). Germline CDR1 reads DFQATT; CDR2 reads SNEGSKA (reference sequence). The CDR3 runs 11 residues. CDR3 nucleotide sequence: TGCAGACTTAAGACAGGTACTAAAGCTTTCTTT. It is translated as CRLKTGTKAFF.

The V call is TRBV5-6, the J call TRBJ1-2; tentative D call: TRBD1 (5 bases). CDR3 length: 17 amino acids. The germline CDR1 and CDR2 sequences are SGHDT and YYEEEE. V lost 1 base and J lost 2, with 18 bases in between. The CDR3 DNA sequence: TGTGCCAGCAGCTTGTCTGGCAGGGCAAACCTAAACTATGGCTACACCTTC. The encoded protein is CASSLSGRANLNYGYTF.

The J gene is TRBJ1-1, the V gene TRBV28; D is perhaps TRBD1 (5 bases). The germline V gene encodes CDR1 MDHEN and CDR2 SYDVKM. V lost 5 bases and J lost 0, with 16 bases in between. This CDR3 is 16 amino acids long. CDR3 nucleotide sequence: TGTGCCAGCAGTCACCAGGGTTTGTTTATGAACACTGAAGCTTTCTTT. This codes for CASSHQGLFMNTEAFF.

The gene calls are TRBV15 and TRBJ1-4; TRBD1 is a possible D gene (6 bases). The CDR3 length is 18 residues. Trimming shortened V by 1 base and J by 4 bases, and 19 bases separated the two germline ends. Germline loops: CDR1 LNHNV, CDR2 YYDKDF (reference sequence). DNA of the CDR3: TGTGCCACCAGCAGAGTGGGATTAAGACAGGCGATTAATGAAAAACTGTTTTTT. Translating gives CATSRVGLRQAINEKLFF.